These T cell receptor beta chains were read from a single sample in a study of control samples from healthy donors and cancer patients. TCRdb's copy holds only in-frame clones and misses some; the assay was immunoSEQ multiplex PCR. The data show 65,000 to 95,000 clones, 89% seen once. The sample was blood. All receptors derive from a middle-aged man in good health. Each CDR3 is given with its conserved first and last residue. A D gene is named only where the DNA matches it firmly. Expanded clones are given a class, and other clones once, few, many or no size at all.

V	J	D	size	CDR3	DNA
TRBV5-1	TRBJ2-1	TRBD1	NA	CASSGKTGVPYNEQFF	TGCGCCAGCAGCGGTAAGACAGGGGTCCCCTACAATGAGCAGTTCTTC
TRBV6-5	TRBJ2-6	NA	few	CASSYSEDSGANVLTF	TGTGCCAGCAGTTACTCGGAAGACTCTGGGGCCAACGTCCTGACTTTC
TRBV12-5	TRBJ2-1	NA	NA	CASGLVETYNEQFF	TGTGCTAGTGGTTTGGTCGAGACCTACAATGAGCAGTTCTTC
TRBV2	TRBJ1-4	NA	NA	CASMVYRAAEKLFF	TGTGCCAGCATGGTTTACAGGGCTGCTGAAAAACTGTTTTTT
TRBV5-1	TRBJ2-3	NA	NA	CASSLAISIADTQYF	TGCGCCAGCAGCTTGGCTATTAGCATTGCAGATACGCAGTATTTT
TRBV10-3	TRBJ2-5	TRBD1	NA	CAISEPGQGVGTQYF	TGTGCCATCAGCGAACCGGGACAGGGGGTGGGGACCCAGTACTTC
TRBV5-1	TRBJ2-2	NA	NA	CASSQDNTGELFF	TGCGCCAGCAGCCAAGATAATACCGGGGAGCTGTTTTTT
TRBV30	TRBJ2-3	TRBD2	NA	CAWSVGGMTKSDTQYF	TGTGCCTGGAGTGTGGGGGGGATGACTAAGTCAGATACGCAGTATTTT
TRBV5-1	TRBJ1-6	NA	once	CASSEGGRPGSPLHF	TGCGCCAGCAGCGAGGGAGGGCGACCGGGTTCACCCCTCCACTTT
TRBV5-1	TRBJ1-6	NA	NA	CASSLAGTYYNSPLHF	TGCGCCAGCAGCTTGGCCGGGACTTACTATAATTCACCCCTCCACTTT
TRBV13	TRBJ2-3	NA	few	CASQGGGCTDTQYF	TGTGCCAGCCAGGGGGGGGGCTGCACAGATACGCAGTATTTT
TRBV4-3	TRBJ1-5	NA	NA	CASSQVYQGSGYNQPQHF	TGCGCCAGCAGCCAAGTATACCAGGGCTCGGGTTACAATCAGCCCCAGCATTTT
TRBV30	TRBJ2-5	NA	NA	CAAEGGGETQYF	TGTGCTGCCGAGGGGGGGGGAGAGACCCAGTACTTC
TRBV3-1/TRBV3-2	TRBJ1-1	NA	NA	CASSRRQEVNTEAFF	TGTGCCAGCAGCCGGCGACAGGAGGTGAACACTGAAGCTTTCTTT
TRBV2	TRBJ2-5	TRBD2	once	CASSRGKRGPLSQYF	TGTGCCAGCAGTAGGGGGAAGCGGGGGCCCCTCAGTCAGTACTTC
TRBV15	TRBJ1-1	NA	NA	CATSRVGNTEAFF	TGTGCCACCAGCAGAGTTGGGAACACTGAAGCTTTCTTT
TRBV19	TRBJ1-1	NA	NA	CASRNLENTEAFF	TGTGCCAGCCGGAACTTGGAGAACACTGAAGCTTTCTTT
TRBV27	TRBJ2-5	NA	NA	CASSSPQGGGETQYF	TGTGCCAGCAGTTCTCCTCAGGGGGGAGGTGAGACCCAGTACTTC
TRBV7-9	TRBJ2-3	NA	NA	CASSLAWGAADTQYF	TGTGCCAGCAGCTTAGCCTGGGGGGCCGCAGATACGCAGTATTTT
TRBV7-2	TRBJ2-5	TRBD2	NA	CASSVGLADMETQYF	TGTGCCAGCAGCGTTGGACTAGCGGATATGGAGACCCAGTACTTC
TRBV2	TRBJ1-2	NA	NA	CASSGADYGYTF	TGTGCCAGTAGCGGGGCAGACTATGGCTACACCTTC
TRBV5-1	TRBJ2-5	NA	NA	CASSFNSGQGETQYF	TGCGCCAGCAGCTTTAACTCAGGGCAGGGGGAGACCCAGTACTTC
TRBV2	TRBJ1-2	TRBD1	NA	CASSKSTGWYGYTF	TGTGCCAGCAGCAAGTCGACAGGGTGGTATGGCTACACCTTC
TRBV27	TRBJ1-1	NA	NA	CASSLSTRAGTEAFF	TGTGCCAGCAGTTTATCCACCAGGGCAGGTACTGAAGCTTTCTTT
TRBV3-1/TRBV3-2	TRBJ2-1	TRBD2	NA	CASSQGGLGGEQFF	TGTGCCAGCAGCCAAGGAGGTCTGGGGGGGGAGCAGTTCTTC
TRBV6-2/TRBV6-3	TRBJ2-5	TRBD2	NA	CASSWGGQETQYF	TGTGCCAGCAGCTGGGGGGGCCAAGAGACCCAGTACTTC
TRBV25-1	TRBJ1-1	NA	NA	CASSELGTITEAFF	TGTGCCAGCAGTGAATTAGGGACTATCACTGAAGCTTTCTTT
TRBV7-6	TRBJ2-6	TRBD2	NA	CASSPSLAGGSAGANVLTF	TGTGCCAGCAGCCCATCTCTAGCGGGGGGGAGCGCTGGGGCCAACGTCCTGACTTTC
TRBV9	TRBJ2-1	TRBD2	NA	CASSNGWGGYNEQFF	TGTGCCAGCAGCAACGGATGGGGGGGCTACAATGAGCAGTTCTTC
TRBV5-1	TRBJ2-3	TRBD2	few	CASSLAYIGGGVDTQYF	TGCGCCAGCAGCTTGGCCTACATCGGCGGGGGGGTAGATACGCAGTATTTT
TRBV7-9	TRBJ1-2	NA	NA	CASSIRGFSYGYTF	TGTGCCAGCAGTATACGGGGCTTCTCTTATGGCTACACCTTC
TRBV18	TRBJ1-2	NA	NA	CASSPSQDYGYTF	TGTGCCAGCTCACCCTCCCAGGATTATGGCTACACCTTC
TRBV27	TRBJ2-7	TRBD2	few	CASSLLGRDEQYF	TGTGCCAGCAGTTTACTAGGGAGGGACGAGCAGTACTTC
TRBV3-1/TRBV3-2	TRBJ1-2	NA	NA	CAISNSLGYTF	TGTGCCATTTCCAACTCCCTCGGCTACACCTTC
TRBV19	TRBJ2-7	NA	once	CASSPLGGSPYEQYF	TGTGCCAGTAGTCCGCTAGGGGGTAGCCCCTACGAGCAGTACTTC
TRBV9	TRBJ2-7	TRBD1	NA	CASSVGTGEFGQYF	TGTGCCAGCAGCGTAGGGACAGGGGAATTCGGGCAGTACTTC
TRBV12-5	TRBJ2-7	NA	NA	CASGLGDYQGVYEQYF	TGTGCTAGTGGTTTGGGAGACTACCAGGGAGTTTACGAGCAGTACTTC
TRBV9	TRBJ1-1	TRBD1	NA	CASSVVDRVTEAFF	TGTGCCAGCAGCGTAGTTGACAGGGTCACTGAAGCTTTCTTT
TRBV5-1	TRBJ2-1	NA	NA	CASSLNPRRGHLYFSSYNEQFF	TGCGCCAGCAGCTTGAACCCCCGGAGGGGGCACCTCTATTTTAGCTCCTACAATGAGCAGTTCTTC
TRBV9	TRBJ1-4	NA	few	CASSVRGELDEKLFF	TGTGCCAGCAGCGTCCGCGGGGAATTGGATGAAAAACTGTTTTTT
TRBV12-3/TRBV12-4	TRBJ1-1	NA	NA	CASSLMNTEAFF	TGTGCCAGCAGTTTAATGAACACTGAAGCTTTCTTT
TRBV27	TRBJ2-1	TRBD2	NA	CASSRWGGGVDEQFF	TGTGCCAGCTCTCGGTGGGGCGGGGGAGTCGATGAGCAGTTCTTC
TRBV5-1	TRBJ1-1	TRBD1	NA	CASSQGVAGTEAFF	TGCGCCAGCAGTCAGGGGGTCGCGGGGACTGAAGCTTTCTTT
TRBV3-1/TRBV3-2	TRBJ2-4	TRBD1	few	CASSQGTVAKNIQYF	TGTGCCAGCAGCCAGGGGACAGTAGCCAAAAACATTCAGTACTTC
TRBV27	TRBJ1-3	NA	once	CASKLVGSGNTIYF	TGTGCCAGCAAACTCGTAGGGTCTGGAAACACCATATATTTT
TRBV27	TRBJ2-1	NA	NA	CASSLRRGSEQFF	TGTGCCAGCAGTTTAAGGAGGGGGAGTGAGCAGTTCTTC
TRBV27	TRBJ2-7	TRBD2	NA	CASSRGGVYEQYF	TGTGCCAGCAGTAGGGGAGGGGTCTACGAGCAGTACTTC
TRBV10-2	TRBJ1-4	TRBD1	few	CASSEPGGGEKLFF	TGCGCCAGCAGTGAGCCAGGGGGTGGTGAAAAACTGTTTTTT
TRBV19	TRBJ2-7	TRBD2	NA	CASSTGGGHSYEQYF	TGTGCCAGTAGTACGGGAGGGGGTCACTCCTACGAGCAGTACTTC
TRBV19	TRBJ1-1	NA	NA	CASTTTPFIDEAFF	TGTGCCAGTACCACCACTCCCTTCATTGATGAAGCTTTCTTT
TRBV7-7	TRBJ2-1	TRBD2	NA	CASSRTSGGAEWEQFF	TGTGCTAGCAGCCGGACTAGCGGGGGGGCCGAGTGGGAGCAGTTCTTC
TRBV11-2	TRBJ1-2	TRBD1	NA	CASSETGVYGYTF	TGTGCCAGCAGCGAGACAGGGGTCTATGGCTACACCTTC
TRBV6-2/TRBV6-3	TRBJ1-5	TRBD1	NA	CASTPPGQGNQPQHF	TGTGCCAGCACCCCCCCGGGACAGGGAAATCAGCCCCAGCATTTT
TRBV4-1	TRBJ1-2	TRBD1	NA	CASSPSPGQAPYGYTF	TGCGCCAGCAGCCCTTCACCGGGACAGGCACCCTATGGCTACACCTTC
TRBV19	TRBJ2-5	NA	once	CASSIGVLETQYF	TGTGCCAGTAGTATCGGGGTCCTGGAGACCCAGTACTTC
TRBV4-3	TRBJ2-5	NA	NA	CASSQAPQVEQETQYF	TGCGCCAGCAGCCAAGCGCCCCAGGTTGAACAAGAGACCCAGTACTTC
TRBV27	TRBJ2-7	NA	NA	CASKVDGSYEQYF	TGTGCCAGCAAGGTCGACGGCTCCTACGAGCAGTACTTC